This TCR beta chain is from a study of T cell responses to AZD1222 COVID-19 vaccine. Study background: It was second doses at about 4 or about 12 weeks that were pooled.

Study-level findings and limits: The study sampled repertoires only after the peak T cell response. Regions 160-218 and 743-854 held dominance among vaccine-associated CD4 TCRs, which spanned spike. The study reported that nearly half of spike-specific TCRs target unmutated variant regions.

The CDR3 is 15 residues long. V lost 5 bases and J lost 2, with 13 bases in between. Germline loops: CDR1 SGHNT, CDR2 YENEEA. As regards this clone: Antigen specificity is unknown.

The assay was immunoSEQ multiplex PCR, and TCRdb's table has in-frame clones only and misses some. There are roughly 120,000 clones in the sample; about 90% occur only once, and less than 3.5% lies in the top ten. This material consisted of peripheral blood, taken on day 0 of AZD1222 vaccination. The chain joins TRBV11-3 to TRBJ2-1; tentatively, D is TRBD1 (7 bases). This TCR was recovered from an adult in good health. The CDR3 nucleotides read TGTGCCAGCAGCCAGGGGGTAGCGGCCTACAATGAGCAGTTCTTC. This encodes CASSQGVAAYNEQFF.